This T cell receptor (beta chain) appears in the sequencing data of a study of CD8 T cells in ankylosing spondylitis. Whole-study findings and limits: A motif in TCR beta, a set of 8 or 9 highly homologous variants, appeared characteristic of ankylosing spondylitis blood.

Quantitative 5'-RACE was performed with molecular barcodes, and it yielded the TCR beta libraries. MiXCR, applied by TCRdb to the 5' RACE reads, yields one record per CDR3 protein. Of approximately 550,000 distinct CDR3 sequences listed, 12% are singletons. The germline V gene encodes CDR1 LGHNA and CDR2 YNFKEQ. The CDR3 runs 15 residues. Trimming took 3 bases from V and 4 from J, leaving 15 bases between them. This clonotype was counted a few times. What it binds is unknown. This receptor was identified in a male donor with ankylosing spondylitis. The gene calls are TRBV4-2 and TRBJ1-2; weak D call: TRBD1 (6 bases). The sequencing input was blood, either unsorted or a sorted T cell fraction (not recorded which). The CDR3 loop is CASSHTTGPTYGYTF. CDR3 in DNA: TGTGCCAGCAGCCATACGACAGGACCCACCTATGGCTACACCTTC.